This TCR beta chain was captured in a study of blood T cell repertoires in COVID-19. Study overall: Sample material is recorded as cDNA or gDNA derived from T cells, B-cell-depleted T cells, or PBMCs.

Original analysis: Using reference gene primer amplification, nucleated cell counts were estimated. Profiling relied on immunoSEQ multiplex PCR, and the TCRdb table lists in-frame clones only, not all of them. For V, J and clone size, that table is used; D and trimming come from the DNA. The profile shows some 180,000 clones, roughly 80% of them singletons. Germline V gives CDR1 MNHEY, CDR2 SMNVEV (reference sequence). Trimming pared 6 bases from V and 3 bases from J, leaving 11 bases between. The CDR3 has 14 amino acids. The chain uses TRBV27 and TRBJ2-2; D perhaps matches TRBD1 (5 bases). The sequence derives from a woman aged 40-49 years with COVID-19, enrolled during active disease. Sequenced: peripheral blood. The CDR3 sequence: CASSLRDDTGELFF. The DNA of the CDR3 is TGTGCCAGCAGCCTCAGGGATGACACCGGGGAGCTGTTTTTT.